The clone carrying this TCR beta chain was observed a few times. What it binds is unknown. The sample comes from a study of T-cell memory formation after mild COVID-19. About the study: Each donor largely had its own TCR clusters. General study points: CD4+ clones that contracted lay mainly in CM and EM; CD8+ ones lay in EMRA.

TCRdb itself ran the 5' RACE reads through MiXCR, one entry per CDR3 protein. The data show 250,000 or so distinct CDR3 sequences, roughly 18% seen once. Trimming cost V 0 bases and J 6 bases; bases outside gene matches: 9. This CDR3 region has 15 residues. Per the germline V gene, CDR1 is SGHRS and CDR2 is YFSETQ. The sample taken for sequencing was PBMCs or a T cell subset sorted from them (not recorded which). The chain combines TRBV5-1 with TRBJ2-7; 7 bases match TRBD1. This clonotype originated in a man younger than 35 who had mild COVID-19 (a few samples of this study predate the infection). Cell type and time point are not known. CDR3 DNA sequence: TGCGCCAGCAGCTTGGAACCCAGTCCAGGGGGCGAGCAGTACTTC. Its protein product is CASSLEPSPGGEQYF.